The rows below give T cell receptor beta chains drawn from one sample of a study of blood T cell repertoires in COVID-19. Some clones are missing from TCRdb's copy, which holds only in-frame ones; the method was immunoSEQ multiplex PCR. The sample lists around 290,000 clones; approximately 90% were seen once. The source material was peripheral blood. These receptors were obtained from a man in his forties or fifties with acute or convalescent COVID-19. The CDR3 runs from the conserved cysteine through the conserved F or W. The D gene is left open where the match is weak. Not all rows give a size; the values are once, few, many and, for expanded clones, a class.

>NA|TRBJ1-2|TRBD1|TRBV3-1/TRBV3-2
TGTGCCAGCAGCCACCCAGGGGGCAGTTATGGCTACACCTTC
CASSHPGGSYGYTF
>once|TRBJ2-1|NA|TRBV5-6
TGTGCCAGCAGCTGGGGGGAGTCGGCCTACAACTCCTACAATGAGCAGTTCTTC
CASSWGESAYNSYNEQFF
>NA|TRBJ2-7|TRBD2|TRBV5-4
TGTGCCAGCAGCTTAATTAGCGGGGGGGACTACGAGCAGTACTTC
CASSLISGGDYEQYF
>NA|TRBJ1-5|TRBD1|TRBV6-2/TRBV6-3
TGTGCCAGCAGTTCAGACAGGGGCGCTCAGCCCCAGCATTTT
CASSSDRGAQPQHF
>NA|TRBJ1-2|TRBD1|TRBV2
TGTGCCAGCAGTGATCCCTCCTCGACAGGGGTGGACTATGGCTACACCTTC
CASSDPSSTGVDYGYTF
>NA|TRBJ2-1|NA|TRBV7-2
TGTGCCAGCAGCCCCAGCTGGGGAGCGGACAATGAGCAGTTCTTC
CASSPSWGADNEQFF
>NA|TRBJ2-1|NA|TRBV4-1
TGCGCCAGCACTTTTTCTTTAGGGGATGAGCAGTTCTTC
CASTFSLGDEQFF
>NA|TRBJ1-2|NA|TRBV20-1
TGCAGTGCCTTAGATTTGTGGGGCTACACCTTC
CSALDLWGYTF
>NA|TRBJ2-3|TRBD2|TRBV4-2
TGTGCCAGCAGCCCCAACGGAGGCGGGGGATCCACAGATACGCAGTATTTT
CASSPNGGGGSTDTQYF
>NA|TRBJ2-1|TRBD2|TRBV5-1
TGCGCCAGCAGCTTGGTAGCGGGGGGGTTAAATGAGCAGTTCTTC
CASSLVAGGLNEQFF
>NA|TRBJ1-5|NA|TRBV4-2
TGTGCCAGCAGCCCTGTTTCGGGGTTCCCTAGCAATCAGCCCCAGCATTTT
CASSPVSGFPSNQPQHF
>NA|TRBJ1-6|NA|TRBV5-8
TGTGCCAGCAGCCTGCGGACAGATACTAGTAATTCACCCCTCCACTTT
CASSLRTDTSNSPLHF
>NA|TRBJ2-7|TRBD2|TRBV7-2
TGTGCCAGCAGCTTAGCCGGGACTAGTTCCTACGAGCAGTACTTC
CASSLAGTSSYEQYF
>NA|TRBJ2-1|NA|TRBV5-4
TGTGCCAGCAGCTTGGGGGCGGGGAGCTCCTACAATGAGCAGTTCTTC
CASSLGAGSSYNEQFF
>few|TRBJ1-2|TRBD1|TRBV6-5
TGTGCCAGCAGTTCCCACCCCGGGACAGGGTTCTATGGCTACACCTTC
CASSSHPGTGFYGYTF
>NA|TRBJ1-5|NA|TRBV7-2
TGTGCCAGCAGCTTAGATAGAAATCAGCCCCAGCATTTT
CASSLDRNQPQHF
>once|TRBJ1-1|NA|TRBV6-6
TGTGCCAGCAGTCCGCAGGGTAACACTGAAGCTTTCTTT
CASSPQGNTEAFF
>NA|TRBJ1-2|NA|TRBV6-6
TGTGCCAGCAGTTACCCCGGGGGTAGCTATGGCTACACCTTC
CASSYPGGSYGYTF
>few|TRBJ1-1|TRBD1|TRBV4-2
TGTGCCAGCAGCCGAGGGACAGGGAACACTGAAGCTTTCTTT
CASSRGTGNTEAFF
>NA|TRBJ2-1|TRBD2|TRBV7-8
TGTGCCAGCAGGCGGGGGGTAAGCCCCAATGAGCAGTTCTTC
CASRRGVSPNEQFF
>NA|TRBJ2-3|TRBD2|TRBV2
TGTGCCAGCAGTGAAACTAGCGGGGGGGCGGCTACGCAGTATTTT
CASSETSGGAATQYF
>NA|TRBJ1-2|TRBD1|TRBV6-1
TGTGCCAGCAGTGAACCCGGGACAGGATTCTATGGCTACACCTTC
CASSEPGTGFYGYTF
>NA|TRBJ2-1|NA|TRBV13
TGTGCCAGCAGCTTAGACAGCAGGGGTGAGCAGTTCTTC
CASSLDSRGEQFF